The 25 T cell receptor beta chains reported below all come from one sample, sequenced in a study of molecular identifiers for immune sequencing clone quantification. TCRdb fed the PCR reads into MiXCR, producing one record per CDR3 protein. The repertoire holds tens of thousands of distinct CDR3 sequences, with 15% to 20% as singletons. Sequenced material: naive CD8+ T cells from blood, with Jurkat cell RNA spiked in. The subset here: FACS-sorted CD8+CD4-CCR7+CD45RA+ naive T cells. The origin of the receptors is a human donor in good health. Some libraries in this study had Jurkat cell RNA spiked in.

This clonotype was counted at least ten times. The rearrangement links TRBV27 to TRBJ2-3, with a weak D call TRBD1 (5 bases). In germline, CDR1 is MNHEY, CDR2 SMNVEV (reference sequence). CDR3 length: 17 residues. Between the trimmed V and J ends, which lost 3 bases and 5 bases, there was a span of 21 bases. The CDR3, as DNA: TGTGCCAGCAGTTTGAGACAGAGGACGGACGCTGTAGATACGCAGTATTTT. This codes for CASSLRQRTDAVDTQYF.

Many counts were recorded for this clonotype. This chain joins TRBV4-1 and TRBJ1-4, with a tentative D call TRBD1 (5 bases). Trimming removed 0 bases from V and 7 bases from J, with 12 bases in between. The germline V gene has CDR1 MGHRA and CDR2 YSYEKL. This CDR3 is 15 amino acids long. CDR3 residues: CASSQDGGSPEKLFF. DNA for the CDR3: TGCGCCAGCAGCCAAGATGGGGGGAGCCCTGAAAAACTGTTTTTT.

This clonotype was picked up many times. The chain combines TRBV10-3 with TRBJ2-3, with D possibly called TRBD1 or TRBD2 (5 bases each). Germline CDR1 reads ENHRY; CDR2 reads SYGVKD. This CDR3 is built from 18 residues. V shed 3 bases and J shed 0 bases, with 19 bases lying between them. This chain's CDR3 is CAISDIPQRGGSTDTQYF. CDR3 bases: TGTGCCATCAGTGACATCCCTCAACGGGGCGGAAGCACAGATACGCAGTATTTT.

The table lists this clonotype with many counts. The chain employs TRBV18 and TRBJ2-3, with 10 bases matching TRBD1. V shed 5 bases and J 4 bases; nucleotides not matched to a gene: 3. CDR1 is KGHSH and CDR2 is LQKENI in the germline V gene. This CDR3 comprises 14 residues. CDR3 DNA sequence: TGTGCCAGCTCATTGACAGGGGGCCCAGATACGCAGTATTTT. Its protein is CASSLTGGPDTQYF.

This clonotype was found once. The chain combines TRBV5-6 with TRBJ2-1; 7 positions match TRBD2. Per the germline V gene, CDR1 is SGHDT and CDR2 is YYEEEE. V trimming: 0 bases; J trimming: 10 bases; junction bases outside the gene matches: 7. The CDR3 has 14 residues. In nucleotides, the CDR3 is TGTGCCAGCAGCTTGGGGCTAGCGGCCTACGAGCAGTTCTTC. It encodes CASSLGLAAYEQFF.

The sample holds many counts of this clonotype. The rearrangement joins TRBV27 to TRBJ2-2; a weak D match, TRBD2 (5 bases). V dropped 8 bases and J dropped 0 bases, with 13 bases sitting between them. This CDR3 is 15 amino acids long. The germline gives CDR1 MNHEY, CDR2 SMNVEV (reference sequence). DNA of the CDR3: TGTGCCAGCGGGGAGACTGGCGCGAACACCGGGGAGCTGTTTTTT. This encodes CASGETGANTGELFF.

This clonotype was seen more than once but under ten times. The chain combines TRBV5-1 with TRBJ1-1; D is possibly TRBD1 (5 bases). The CDR3 is 12 residues long. V gave up 1 base and J gave up 6 bases, with 7 bases separating them. CDR1 and CDR2 (germline): SGHRS, YFSETQ. CDR3 nucleotides: TGCGCCAGCAGCTTGCCGGGGCCTGAAGCTTTCTTT. Residues: CASSLPGPEAFF.

This clonotype was seen a handful of times. The chain is built from TRBV3-1 and TRBJ2-1; D not resolved. Trimming left V 2 bases short and J 0 bases short, with 14 bases between. This CDR3 is 17 amino acids long. CDR1 is LGHDT and CDR2 is YNNKEL in the germline V gene (reference sequence). The CDR3 nucleotides read TGTGCCAGCAGCCAAAGACACACTCTACTCTCCTACAATGAGCAGTTCTTC. This translates into CASSQRHTLLSYNEQFF.

This clonotype was counted at least ten times. The CDR3 DNA is TGTGCCAGCAGTTCTCCAAGCGGGGGGGAAAGCACAGATACGCAGTATTTT. Translation gives CASSSPSGGESTDTQYF. This rearrangement joins TRBV12-3 or TRBV12-4 to TRBJ2-3, with TRBD2 matching over 10 bases. The CDR3 has 17 residues. The J segment lost 0 bases and the V segment lost 4 bases, leaving 7 bases of the junction unmatched.

This clonotype showed up just a few times. A much larger clone lies a single base off, so this may be a read error. V is TRBV29-1 and J is TRBJ1-3; 9 positions agree with TRBD1. The germline CDR1 and CDR2 sequences are SQVTM and ANQGSEA. The CDR3 has 15 residues. The CDR3 region has the DNA TGCAGCGTTGGATTGGGACAGGGTTTGGGAAACACCATGTATTTT. Protein sequence: CSVGLGQGLGNTMYF. The entire variable domain, with the rest obtained from reference TRBV29-1 and TRBJ1-3, is as follows: SAVISQKPSRDICQRGTSLTIQCQVDSQVTMMFWYRQQPGQSLTLIATANQGSEATYESGFVIDKFPISRPNLTFSTLTVSNMSPEDSSIYLCSVGLGQGLGNTMYFGEGSWLTVV.

This clonotype was found many times. V gene TRBV2 combines with J gene TRBJ2-1; D tentatively reads TRBD1 or TRBD2 (5 bases each). The ends were cut back, 3 bases at V and 5 bases at J, with 17 bases in the middle. Germline V gene lookup returns CDR1 SNHLY and CDR2 FYNNEI. CDR3 length equals 16 residues. The CDR3, as DNA: TGTGCCAGCAGTGATCCCCCCGGGACCCTAAACAATGAGCAGTTCTTC. Amino acids: CASSDPPGTLNNEQFF.

This clonotype was counted many times. This chain links TRBV7-9 with TRBJ2-3; D remains unclear. V gave up 7 bases and J gave up 6 bases, with 11 bases separating them. Germline V CDR1 and CDR2: SEHNR, FQNEAQ (reference sequence). The CDR3 runs to 12 residues. The CDR3 reads CASTMEWDTQYF. The DNA of the CDR3 is TGTGCCAGCACGATGGAATGGGATACGCAGTATTTT.

The rearrangement joins TRBV29-1 to TRBJ2-3; D call uncertain. Germline V gives CDR1 SQVTM, CDR2 ANQGSEA. This CDR3 contains 16 residues. Trimming left V 4 bases short and J 2 bases short, with 19 bases between. The CDR3 DNA reads TGCAGCGTTGGAGATGGTAGGCATGATCTCACAGATACGCAGTATTTT. This gives the protein CSVGDGRHDLTDTQYF.

This clonotype was recorded many times. The chain has TRBV12-3 or TRBV12-4 and TRBJ1-5; TRBD1 is a possible D gene (5 bases). V was shortened by 6 bases and J by 7 bases, with 13 bases between the two germline ends. This CDR3 has 13 residues. CDR3 DNA sequence: TGTGCCAGCAGCCGGGGGTTTATACAGCCCCAGCATTTT. Translated, it gives CASSRGFIQPQHF.

This clonotype was picked up a small number of times. A much larger clone differs by one base, so this may be a read error. Since the CDR3 does not end with the conserved phenylalanine or tryptophan, this likely comes from a read error. DNA for the CDR3: TGTGCCGGGGGGAGTGGAAACACCATATATCTT. Protein sequence: CAGGSGNTIYL. V gene TRBV7-9 combines with J gene TRBJ1-3; D may be TRBD1 (5 bases). This CDR3 contains 11 residues. Germline assignment: CDR1 SEHNR and CDR2 FQNEAQ (reference sequence). V was cut by 11 bases and J by 3 bases, with 8 bases left in between.

This clonotype has only one observation. A much larger clone sits a single nucleotide away, making a read error possible. V is TRBV12-3 or TRBV12-4 and J is TRBJ1-1, with D possibly being TRBD1 (5 bases). This CDR3 is 14 amino acids long. CDR3: CANSPGTGRTEAFF. DNA for the CDR3: TGTGCCAACAGTCCTGGGACGGGGAGAACTGAAGCTTTCTTT.

This clonotype was counted many times. The chain employs TRBV7-6 and TRBJ2-1, with a possible D match to TRBD2 (5 bases). V dropped 1 base and J dropped 0 bases, with 7 bases sitting between them. This CDR3 comprises 15 residues. CDR1 SGHVS and CDR2 FNYEAQ come from the germline V gene. This CDR3 reads CASSLERSSYNEQFF. CDR3 in DNA: TGTGCCAGCAGCTTAGAGCGGAGCTCCTACAATGAGCAGTTCTTC.

This clonotype was recorded many times. The chain links TRBV2 to TRBJ2-7; no clear D. V shed 3 bases and J shed 3 bases, with 6 bases lying between them. Germline CDR1 is SNHLY and CDR2 is FYNNEI. The CDR3 extends over 12 amino acids. CDR3: CASSESLYEQYF. DNA of the CDR3: TGTGCCAGCAGTGAGTCTCTCTACGAGCAGTACTTC.

This clonotype was seen many times. This chain joins TRBV2 and TRBJ2-5, with 7 bases identical to TRBD2. Germline-derived CDR1 and CDR2 are SNHLY and FYNNEI. This CDR3 comprises 14 residues. V dropped 4 bases and J dropped 5; count of bases not matched to a gene: 7. CDR3 nucleotides: TGTGCCAGCAGTGCTGAGCTCGGGGGGGAGACCCAGTACTTC. Protein product: CASSAELGGETQYF.

There are many counts of this clonotype. The rearrangement links TRBV6-2 or TRBV6-3 to TRBJ2-7, with D perhaps assigned TRBD1 or TRBD2 (5 bases each). This CDR3 contains 16 residues. Looked up from germline, CDR1 is MNHEY and CDR2 is SVGEGT. V was clipped by 0 bases and J by 0 bases, with 12 bases between them. CDR3 in DNA: TGTGCCAGCAGTTACTCACCGGGACGCCTCTCCTACGAGCAGTACTTC. It codes for CASSYSPGRLSYEQYF.

Turning to this clonotype: A much larger clone sits a single nucleotide away, making a read error possible. CDR3 DNA: TGTGCCAGCCGTTGGGGGGCAGGGGGCTCTCAGCCCCAGCATTTT. This encodes CASRWGAGGSQPQHF. The rearrangement uses TRBV19 and TRBJ1-5, with 8 bases matching TRBD1. Trimming cost V 9 bases and J 6 bases; bases outside gene matches: 13. The germline V gene has CDR1 LNHDA and CDR2 SQIVND (reference sequence). The CDR3 has 15 residues.

This clonotype has at least ten counts. The chain uses TRBV4-3 and TRBJ2-3; tentative D call: TRBD2 (5 bases). V gave up 0 bases and J gave up 4 bases, with 17 bases separating them. Germline assignment: CDR1 LGHNA and CDR2 YSLEER. This CDR3 contains 17 residues. For the CDR3, the DNA is TGCGCCAGCAGCCAAGATAGTCGGGCGGGCCTTCCAGATACGCAGTATTTT. Protein: CASSQDSRAGLPDTQYF.

This clonotype was detected many times. CDR3 sequence (DNA): TGTGCCAGCGGATACGTTGGTCAGCCCCAGCATTTT. Protein: CASGYVGQPQHF. This chain connects TRBV27 to TRBJ1-5; D is uncertain. The CDR3 runs 12 residues. Germline CDR1 reads MNHEY; CDR2 reads SMNVEV (reference sequence). The V and J ends lost 8 bases and 6 bases respectively, with 11 bases between them.

V is TRBV4-3 and J is TRBJ1-1, with unresolved D. Trimming cost V 4 bases and J 0 bases, with 12 bases left between them. The CDR3 has 15 residues. The germline CDR1 and CDR2 sequences are LGHNA and YSLEER. CDR3 sequence: CASSLSEELNTEAFF. The CDR3 DNA follows: TGCGCCAGCAGCCTTTCGGAGGAATTGAACACTGAAGCTTTCTTT.

In this sample, this clonotype turned up many times. The genes are TRBV27 and TRBJ2-5; D gene unclear. Per germline, CDR1 MNHEY and CDR2 SMNVEV (reference sequence). V gave up 6 bases and J gave up 0 bases, with 11 bases separating them. The CDR3 consists of 14 residues. Here the CDR3 reads CASSRTVYQETQYF. The CDR3 coding sequence is TGTGCCAGCAGCCGAACAGTGTACCAAGAGACCCAGTACTTC.